Included here is one T cell receptor (beta chain) sequence, with context. The antigen remains undetermined. These data come from a study of cytomegalovirus exposure and HLA in healthy donors. Germline values: CDR1 SGDLS, CDR2 YYNGEE. The CDR3 length is 18 residues. The V and J ends lost 3 bases and 1 base, in that order; junction bases with no gene match: 6. The PCR had 60 Vbeta and 13 Jbeta primers. Sequencing used immunoSEQ multiplex PCR; TCRdb keeps in-frame clones, though not all of them. This table holds around 85,000 clones, around four fifths found once. Study conclusions and caveats: The authors enumerated some 160 TCR beta chains as linked to cytomegalovirus. Later on, an analysis showed TCR association rates differing by HLA locus, with DRB1 the most and HLA-C the fewest. Most TCR sequences were rare, but some public TCRs occurred in many donors. Being productive about 87% or about 30% of the time was typical of most TCR beta V segments in an earlier analysis.

The clonotype was recovered from a man aged 25 to 45 in good health and CMV-seronegative. The sequenced sample consisted of PBMCs. The chain uses TRBV9 and TRBJ2-4, with 14 bases fitting TRBD2. The CDR3 is CASSAGLAGGSAKNIQYF. The CDR3 DNA is TGTGCCAGCAGCGCCGGACTAGCGGGAGGATCCGCCAAAAACATTCAGTACTTC.